This T cell receptor beta chain derives from a study of breast tumors, draining lymph nodes, adjacent tissues. Only a few counts were recorded for this clonotype. TCRdb called the multiplex PCR reads again in MiXCR, with one record for every CDR3 protein. The sample lists about 130,000 distinct CDR3 sequences; nearly 20% were seen once. Samples came from axillary lymph nodes draining the breast cancer. Trimming stripped 4 bases from V and 1 base from J, with 10 bases between. Germline CDR1 is SNHLY and CDR2 is FYNNEI. This CDR3 contains 15 residues. Sequencing input: axillary lymph node tissue. The source is a female donor with breast cancer. Some clones in this sample may be carry-over from other donors' samples. V gene TRBV2 combines with J gene TRBJ2-2; no reliable D call. CDR3 nucleotides: TGTGCCAGCAGTGTCCAGAAGGGGAACACCGGGGAGCTGTTTTTT. Translation: CASSVQKGNTGELFF.